This T cell receptor beta chain appears in the sequencing data of a study of CD4 T cells in relation to SARS-CoV-2 and coronaviruses. Study as a whole: TCR beta CDR3s were sequenced after roughly 10-day antigen culture of PBMCs. The study, taken as a whole, reports: In around 60% of donors, memory CD4+ clonotypes crossrecognized SARS-CoV-2 and at least one common cold coronavirus spike. Compared with monoreactive clones, crossreactive clones showed significantly weaker SARS-CoV-2 expansion.

10^5 naive or memory CD4+ cells were cultured with CEF peptides for 9 to 10 days. Trimming at V came to 3 bases and at J to 0 bases, leaving 6 bases not matched to a gene. The CDR3 extends over 16 amino acids. Germline V gene sequence: CDR1 SGHNT, CDR2 YYREEE (reference sequence). TCRdb's table, derived via immunoSEQ multiplex PCR, lists solely in-frame clones and lacks some. The top ten clones hold more than 3.5% of a sample with about 41,000 clones, 82% of them seen once. The sample holds one count of this clone. What it binds is not known. Material: naive CD4+ T cells from PBMCs, cultured in vitro. Regarding subset: naive CD4+ T cells isolated by negative enrichment. The source is an adult with COVID-19. V is TRBV5-4 and J is TRBJ2-4; 7 bases map to TRBD2. In nucleotides, the CDR3 is TGTGCCAGCAGCTCCGGGGGAGGGTTAGCCAAAAACATTCAGTACTTC. Amino acid sequence: CASSSGGGLAKNIQYF.